This T cell receptor (beta chain) is drawn from a study of T cells in Graves' hyperthyroidism and ophthalmopathy. General study results and limits: Blood samples included most of the expanded thyroid clonotypes exceeding 0.001.

Those patients with uncontrolled infection, other autoimmune disease, pregnancy or lactation were excluded. The source of the PBMCs was around 9 ml of fresh peripheral blood. TCR beta CDR3 region amplification was performed from RNA transcripts. The HTBI set primed first-round TCR CDR3 RT-PCR. In TCRdb, the multiplex PCR reads were re-called with MiXCR into one record per CDR3 protein. The table records about 260,000 distinct CDR3 sequences, less than 30% of them present only once. This clonotype was picked up many times. Its antigen is unidentified. The germline V gene has CDR1 SEHNR and CDR2 FQNEAQ (reference sequence). The ends were cut back, 4 bases at V and 1 base at J, with 10 bases in the middle. This CDR3 comprises 14 residues.

The source material was blood. The receptor was derived from a man in his forties with Graves' hyperthyroidism that later progressed to Graves' ophthalmopathy. The chain is built from TRBV7-9 and TRBJ2-5, with no clear D. CDR3 sequence reads: CASSSSWGQETQYF. The CDR3 DNA sequence: TGTGCCAGCAGCTCCAGCTGGGGCCAAGAGACCCAGTACTTC.